The entry that follows covers one TCR beta chain sequence. Antigen unknown. This specimen comes from a study of shared clonotypes between healthy human individuals. Findings and limits, study-wide: A generally larger estimated richness was seen in naive subsets than in memory subsets. Lower generation probabilities were found for non-shared clonotypes than for those shared by all four donors. For naive CD4 cells, approximately 4.7% of clonotypes were shared across a few donors.

The V end was cut by 4 bases, the J end by 3 bases, with 16 bases between. Germline CDR1 and CDR2: SGHRS and YFSETQ. This CDR3 comprises 15 residues. Sorted-subset replicate PCRs used roughly 220 ng DNA, roughly 28,000 T cell genomes. Measured with immunoSEQ multiplex PCR; TCRdb has only the in-frame clones, and not every one. The sample lists more than 200,000 clones, approximately 65% seen once, with around 10% in the top ten. This chain links TRBV5-1 with TRBJ2-5; D possibly corresponds to TRBD1 (6 bases). This sequence was found in a man aged 25-45 years in good health. Specimen: memory CD4+ T cells sorted from blood. Subset specified: CD45RA-negative fraction. This CDR3 is CASSRRTPGEETQYF. The CDR3 nucleotides are TGCGCCAGCAGCCGACGAACCCCAGGGGAAGAGACCCAGTACTTC.